This TCR beta chain emerged from a study of shared clonotypes between healthy human individuals. The CDR3 has 13 amino acids. Trimming took 5 bases from V and 7 from J, leaving 12 bases between them. Per the germline V gene, CDR1 is MNHEY and CDR2 is SMNVEV (reference sequence). As to this clone: Its antigen remains unidentified.

Findings and caveats of the study: Non-shared clonotypes had lower generation probabilities than clonotypes shared by all four sorted-subset donors. How much donors shared clonotypes was expected to be affected by sequencing depth.

The data were produced by immunoSEQ multiplex PCR, yet TCRdb's version contains in-frame clones alone and is incomplete. Of about 580,000 clones listed, 98% are singletons. Naive CD8 populations comprised CD45RO-negative cells positively selected for CCR7, excluding terminally differentiated effector memory CD45RA+ cells. V is TRBV27 and J is TRBJ1-5; maybe TRBD1 (5 bases). Input material: naive CD8+ T cells sorted from blood. The origin of this receptor is a man in his thirties or forties in good health. In DNA form, the CDR3 reads TGTGCCAGCAGTCTGGGGCCCTGGCAGCCCCAGCATTTT. It is translated as CASSLGPWQPQHF.